The clone carrying this T cell receptor (beta chain) came up a few times. TCRdb reanalysed the 5' RACE reads using MiXCR and keeps one entry per CDR3 protein. The sample shows hundreds of thousands of distinct CDR3 sequences, 15% to 20% of them seen only once. This entry is derived from a study of T-cell memory formation after mild COVID-19. Trimming cost V 1 base and J 3 bases, with 7 bases left between them. This CDR3 spans 13 amino acids. The germline gives CDR1 SGHRS, CDR2 YFSETQ. This rearrangement joins TRBV5-1 to TRBJ2-5; D remains ambiguous. This clonotype was sampled from an adult woman who had mild COVID-19 (a few samples of this study predate the infection). Cell type and time point are not known. The sequenced sample was PBMCs or a T cell subset sorted from them (not recorded which). CDR3 DNA: TGCGCCAGCAGCTTGTATCCCAAAGAGACCCAGTACTTC. Protein sequence: CASSLYPKETQYF.